A selection of T cell receptor beta chains follows, all from one sample in a study of T cell responses to AZD1222 COVID-19 vaccine. TCRdb's copy holds only in-frame clones and misses some; the assay was immunoSEQ multiplex PCR. The top ten clones hold roughly 3.1% of a sample with 170,000 or so clones, about nine tenths of them seen once. The specimen was peripheral blood, collected on day 0 of AZD1222 vaccination. The receptors shown here come from an adult in good health. Both conserved end residues are part of each CDR3. A D gene is named only where the DNA matches it firmly. The listing skips clone size in some rows; elsewhere it reads once, few, many or a size class.

v_call	d_call	clone_size	j_call	cdr3_nt	cdr3_aa
TRBV4-2	.	.	TRBJ2-5	TGTGCCAGCAGCCAAGATCGGGGCCAAGAGACCCAGTACTTC	CASSQDRGQETQYF
TRBV15	TRBD2	.	TRBJ2-1	TGTGCCACCAGCGGTAGCGGGGGGGCTTTCAATGAGCAGTTCTTC	CATSGSGGAFNEQFF
TRBV13	.	.	TRBJ2-3	TGTGCCAGCAGCAGGCGGGAAAGAGATACGCAGTATTTT	CASSRRERDTQYF
TRBV6-2/TRBV6-3	.	.	TRBJ2-7	TGTGCCAGCAGTCGCACGAGCTCCTACGAGCAGTACTTC	CASSRTSSYEQYF
TRBV15	.	.	TRBJ2-7	TGTGCCACCAGCAGAGAGGCTAGCACCGGCTACGAGCAGTACTTC	CATSREASTGYEQYF
TRBV6-5	.	once	TRBJ1-1	TGTGCCAGCATTCCCCCGGGGGAGAACACTGAAGCTTTCTTT	CASIPPGENTEAFF
TRBV5-1	TRBD2	.	TRBJ2-3	TGCGCCAGCAGCTTGTCGGGGGGGCTTAGCACAGATACGCAGTATTTT	CASSLSGGLSTDTQYF
TRBV2	.	.	TRBJ1-1	TGTGCCAGCACCACCGACATGGGAAACACTGAAGCTTTCTTT	CASTTDMGNTEAFF
TRBV19	TRBD2	once	TRBJ2-7	TGTGCCAGCCGTATCGGGGGGGCCTACGAGCAGTACTTC	CASRIGGAYEQYF
TRBV6-5	TRBD1	.	TRBJ2-7	TGTGCCAGCAGGACTCCGGGACAGACCTCCTACGAGCAGTACTTC	CASRTPGQTSYEQYF
TRBV19	.	.	TRBJ2-7	TGTGCCAGTAGTATAGATCTCGGCGAGCAGTACTTC	CASSIDLGEQYF
TRBV11-3	.	.	TRBJ1-1	TGTGCCAGCAGCGCAGGAGGGGCGTACACTGAAGCTTTCTTT	CASSAGGAYTEAFF
TRBV5-4	TRBD1	.	TRBJ1-1	TGTGCCAGCAGCCTCAAGACAGGGGACACTGAAGCTTTCTTT	CASSLKTGDTEAFF
TRBV10-3	TRBD1	.	TRBJ1-3	TGTGCCATCAGTACAGGGGCCTCTGGAAACACCATATATTTT	CAISTGASGNTIYF
TRBV5-4	TRBD1	.	TRBJ2-2	TGTGCCAGCTACGCGGACAGGGGGAGGATCGGGGAGCTGTTTTTT	CASYADRGRIGELFF
TRBV25-1	TRBD2	.	TRBJ2-1	TGTGCCAGCAGCGGAGCGGGGAATGAGCAGTTCTTC	CASSGAGNEQFF
TRBV7-8	.	.	TRBJ1-1	TGTGCCAGCAGCCGGACCCGGGACACTGAAGCTTTCTTT	CASSRTRDTEAFF
TRBV7-9	TRBD1	.	TRBJ1-2	TGTGCCAGCAGCCTGGGGGACAGGGGCGGCTATGGCTACACCTTC	CASSLGDRGGYGYTF
TRBV19	.	.	TRBJ2-5	TGTGCCAGTAGTACTGGTACAGCTCAAGAGACCCAGTACTTC	CASSTGTAQETQYF
TRBV4-2	.	.	TRBJ2-7	TGTGCCAGCAGCCAGGAACAGGGTTCCTACGAGCAGTACTTC	CASSQEQGSYEQYF
TRBV6-1	.	.	TRBJ1-2	TGTGCCAGCAGTGAAAGTGGGGGGAGCTATGGCTACACCTTC	CASSESGGSYGYTF
TRBV7-8	.	.	TRBJ2-3	TGTGCCAGCAGCCCCAGCACAGATACGCAGTATTTT	CASSPSTDTQYF
TRBV19	.	.	TRBJ2-6	TGTGCCAGTAGTACAGGCGCTGGGGCCAACGTCCTGACTTTC	CASSTGAGANVLTF
TRBV13	.	.	TRBJ2-1	TGTGCCAGCAGCCCGGGAAAGAACAATGAGCAGTTCTTC	CASSPGKNNEQFF
TRBV15	.	.	TRBJ1-2	TGTGCCACCAGTTCGGGGACTGGTCCGGCTAACTATGGCTACACCTTC	CATSSGTGPANYGYTF
TRBV15	.	.	TRBJ1-2	TGTGCCACCAGCAGAGATCTCGGGGGGGCCGGCTACACCTTC	CATSRDLGGAGYTF
TRBV19	.	.	TRBJ1-1	TGTGCCAGTAGTATAGGGTACGGAATGAACACTGAAGCTTTCTTT	CASSIGYGMNTEAFF
TRBV6-6	.	.	TRBJ1-3	TGTGCCAGCAGTCCAACAGGGACGTTAAGCTCTGGAAACACCATATATTTT	CASSPTGTLSSGNTIYF
TRBV19	TRBD2	.	TRBJ2-7	TGTGCCAGTAGTACCCCCCGCCTAGCGGGGGGCTCCGAGCAGTACTTC	CASSTPRLAGGSEQYF
TRBV29-1	.	.	TRBJ1-3	TGCAGCGTTGATGGTGCCGGTGGAAACACCATATATTTT	CSVDGAGGNTIYF
TRBV9	TRBD1	.	TRBJ2-7	TGTGCCAGCAGCGTAGGAGTAGGGGACAGCCTAAAGTACTTC	CASSVGVGDSLKYF
TRBV5-1	.	.	TRBJ1-1	TGCGCCAGCAGAGAGGGTTGGAACACTGAAGCTTTCTTT	CASREGWNTEAFF